The rows below give T cell receptor beta chains drawn from one sample of a study of T cell responses to AZD1222 COVID-19 vaccine. Generated by immunoSEQ multiplex PCR, the TCRdb table keeps only in-frame clones and is missing some. The sample has around 120,000 clones, about 85% seen once; the top ten hold 2% to 2.5%. Here the sequenced sample was peripheral blood, taken 28 days after the second AZD1222 dose. The origin of the receptors is an adult who received the AZD1222 COVID-19 vaccine. Both conserved end residues are part of each CDR3. A D gene is named only where the DNA matches it firmly.

V	D	J	DNA	CDR3
TRBV19	-	TRBJ2-3	TGTGCCAGTAGTATAGGCTGGCAGAGCACAGATACGCAGTATTTT	CASSIGWQSTDTQYF
TRBV15	-	TRBJ2-3	TGTGCCACCAGCAGAGAAGGTGGCAGGAGGAGAGACTCAAGTGCTAGTACTAGCACAGATACGCAGTATTTT	CATSREGGRRRDSSASTSTDTQYF
TRBV4-1	TRBD2	TRBJ2-1	TGCGCCAGCAGCCCGAGCCATAGCGGGAGCTACAATGAGCAGTTCTTC	CASSPSHSGSYNEQFF
TRBV4-1	TRBD1	TRBJ1-1	TGCGCCAGCAGCCAACGTCCCGGGACAGGGTTGAGCACTGAAGCTTTCTTT	CASSQRPGTGLSTEAFF
TRBV29-1	TRBD1	TRBJ1-4	TGCAGCGTCTCGATCGGGGACAGGGGTAATGAAAAACTGTTTTTT	CSVSIGDRGNEKLFF
TRBV4-1	-	TRBJ1-2	TGCGCCAGCAGCCAAGTGGGAGTTGGCTACACCTTC	CASSQVGVGYTF
TRBV30	-	TRBJ2-5	TGTGCCTGGAAAGCGGCCCAAGAGACCCAGTACTTC	CAWKAAQETQYF
TRBV2	-	TRBJ1-5	TGTGCCAGCAGTGGGTCAGCGGGGAATCAGCCCCAGCATTTT	CASSGSAGNQPQHF
TRBV7-9	-	TRBJ2-3	TGTGCCATCCCCTCCACAGATACGCAGTATTTT	CAIPSTDTQYF
TRBV4-3	TRBD2	TRBJ2-1	TGCGCCAGCAGCCCCTACTTTGGGACTAGCGGGAGTATGTACAATGAGCAGTTCTTC	CASSPYFGTSGSMYNEQFF
TRBV7-9	-	TRBJ2-2	TGTGCCAGCAGCTTAGGCTGGCAGGAGACCGGGGAGCTGTTTTTT	CASSLGWQETGELFF
TRBV6-1	TRBD2	TRBJ2-7	TGTGCCAGCCTACTGACTAGCGGGAGGCCCTACGAGCAGTACTTC	CASLLTSGRPYEQYF
TRBV4-1	-	TRBJ1-6	TGCGCCAGCAGCCAAGGGACAAACAGGGACGGCACTTCACCCCTCCACTTT	CASSQGTNRDGTSPLHF
TRBV5-1	-	TRBJ1-5	TGCGCCAGCAGCTTGGGACAGTGGGTGAATACCCAGCATTTT	CASSLGQWVNTQHF